This is a list of T cell receptor beta chains from one sample in a study of blood T cell repertoires in COVID-19. The assay was immunoSEQ multiplex PCR, and TCRdb's table has in-frame clones only and misses some. This sample has 70,000 or so clones, with approximately 86% found just once. Material: peripheral blood. The receptors were sampled from a man in his forties with COVID-19, enrolled during active disease. CDR3s include the opening cysteine and the closing phenylalanine or tryptophan.

V gene: TRBV3-1/TRBV3-2
CDR3 protein: CASSHSLGASSYNEQFF

V gene: TRBV5-1
CDR3 protein: CASNTGQGTNEQFF

V gene: TRBV6-5
CDR3 protein: CASSSDTYEQYF

V gene: TRBV7-9
CDR3 protein: CASSQSGTGGFGYTF

V gene: TRBV28
CDR3 protein: CASSLSGTGFAFF

V gene: TRBV18
CDR3 protein: CASSETSGTGGETQYF

V gene: TRBV5-1
CDR3 protein: CASSMTGSADTQYF

V gene: TRBV30
CDR3 protein: CAWRGTDNQPQHF

V gene: TRBV28
CDR3 protein: CATTGSRRSYYGYTF

V gene: TRBV4-2
CDR3 protein: CASSLGGYEQYF

V gene: TRBV30
CDR3 protein: CAWSTNGRTEETQYF

V gene: TRBV5-1
CDR3 protein: CASSSDTGGSTEAFF

V gene: TRBV7-9
CDR3 protein: CASSLEGDYNEQFF

V gene: TRBV5-1
CDR3 protein: CASTNPTGGMKQFF

V gene: TRBV6-2/TRBV6-3
CDR3 protein: CASSYSGLAGVYNEQFF

V gene: TRBV7-9
CDR3 protein: CASSSNQKTGNYEQYF

V gene: TRBV3-1/TRBV3-2
CDR3 protein: CASSQDPQLAGRETQYF

V gene: TRBV6-5
CDR3 protein: CASSYFRAYTEAFF

V gene: TRBV5-1
CDR3 protein: CASSLVGWGLAGDNEQFF

V gene: TRBV20-1
CDR3 protein: CSAAGNYGYTF

V gene: TRBV29-1
CDR3 protein: CSSGAGGSETQYF

V gene: TRBV10-3
CDR3 protein: CAILYRNPGELFF

V gene: TRBV5-1
CDR3 protein: CASSEGAGYNYGYTF

V gene: TRBV2
CDR3 protein: CASSVGGDYNEQFF

V gene: TRBV5-4
CDR3 protein: CASSLGDRVNYGYTF

V gene: TRBV11-2
CDR3 protein: CASSFVSTNEKLFF

V gene: TRBV30
CDR3 protein: CAWRLPGQGTYEQYF